A selection of T cell receptor beta chains follows, all from one sample in a study of PD-1 blockade in classical Hodgkin lymphoma. Sequenced by immunoSEQ multiplex PCR; TCRdb stores in-frame clones only, minus some. This repertoire shows over 25,000 clones, about 86% found once; its top ten account for approximately 6.8%. Sequencing used CD8+ T cells from blood, obtained at baseline. These receptors all stem from a human donor with classical Hodgkin lymphoma. Both conserved end residues are part of each CDR3. The D gene is left open where the match is weak.

J gene | V gene | D gene | CDR3 protein
TRBJ2-1 | TRBV28 | NA | CASSLLSLANEQFF
TRBJ1-1 | TRBV11-2 | NA | CASSLAGNEAFF
TRBJ1-5 | TRBV27 | NA | CASSFSGGSNQPQHF
TRBJ2-1 | TRBV16 | NA | CASSQGNEQFF
TRBJ2-3 | TRBV4-2 | NA | CASSQDRQTYTQYF
TRBJ2-1 | TRBV5-4 | TRBD1 | CASSRGQNNEQFF
TRBJ2-7 | TRBV27 | TRBD1 | CASSAGQVRVSYEQYF
TRBJ2-1 | TRBV7-9 | TRBD1 | CASSLRDRGPDEQFF
TRBJ1-2 | TRBV6-5 | TRBD1 | CASTTTGGANYGYTF
TRBJ2-7 | TRBV10-1 | TRBD1 | CASSRDSAGYEQYF
TRBJ1-4 | TRBV4-1 | NA | CASSQVQEKLFF
TRBJ2-7 | TRBV11-2 | NA | CASSSTSSYEQYF
TRBJ2-7 | TRBV27 | NA | CASSLSPSGGEQYF
TRBJ2-3 | TRBV14 | TRBD1 | CASSQGLTGGDADTQYF
TRBJ2-1 | TRBV7-8 | TRBD2 | CASSSLGLAANEQFF
TRBJ1-6 | TRBV6-4 | TRBD1 | CASSDSEGQPLDYNSPLHF
TRBJ2-3 | TRBV27 | NA | CASRSWGGRTDTQYF
TRBJ1-1 | TRBV6-6 | NA | CASSYSPGNLNTEAFF
TRBJ1-5 | TRBV27 | NA | CASSLIGTNHQPQHF
TRBJ2-5 | TRBV5-1 | NA | CASSLQETQYF
TRBJ2-2 | TRBV28 | NA | CASSFRRRTGELFF
TRBJ2-7 | TRBV7-9 | TRBD2 | CASSKTSGRSSYEQYF
TRBJ2-3 | TRBV5-6 | NA | CASSRYTNTQYF
TRBJ2-3 | TRBV7-6 | NA | CASSSWTELYTDTQYF
TRBJ2-1 | TRBV13 | TRBD2 | CASTSGRAWLEQFF
TRBJ2-1 | TRBV7-3 | TRBD2 | CASSSGTSDLFF
TRBJ2-1 | TRBV29-1 | TRBD2 | CSVAPLAGGPNEQFF